The sequence of this T cell receptor beta chain was determined in a study of response to subunit inactivated influenza vaccine. Germline values: CDR1 SGHTA, CDR2 FQGTGA. The CDR3 extends over 15 amino acids. Trimming at V came to 4 bases and at J to 13 bases, leaving 14 bases not matched to a gene. TCRdb recomputed calls from the RT-PCR reads with MiXCR, one row per CDR3 protein. The sample lists approximately 700,000 distinct CDR3 sequences; around 13% were seen once. This clonotype turned up a few times. The antigen remains undetermined. The study's findings and limits: Authors suggested each seasonal flu vaccination may recruit only limited numbers of new T cells.

The source is a man aged 50-59 years who received an inactivated influenza vaccine. The sequenced sample was PBMCs from blood, obtained less than 15 days before vaccination. The chain has TRBV7-3 and TRBJ2-2; TRBD2 matches 8 bases. The CDR3 reads CASSSGGSGTKRLFF. CDR3 nucleotides: TGTGCCAGCAGCTCGGGGGGTAGCGGGACCAAACGGCTGTTTTTT.